Below are 20 T cell receptor beta chains sequenced from a single sample in a study of T cell responses to AZD1222 COVID-19 vaccine. TCRdb's table, derived via immunoSEQ multiplex PCR, lists solely in-frame clones and lacks some. The sample has over 130,000 clones; almost 95% are singletons. Sample: peripheral blood, taken 28 days after the second AZD1222 dose. Receptor source: an adult who received the AZD1222 COVID-19 vaccine.

The chain carries TRBV5-5 and TRBJ1-4, with unresolved D. This CDR3 is 13 amino acids long. CDR1 is SGHKS and CDR2 is YYEKEE in the germline V gene (reference sequence). V dropped 0 bases and J dropped 1 base, with 1 base sitting between them. The CDR3 DNA reads as TGTGCCAGCAGCTTGGGAACTAATGAAAAACTGTTTTTT. As protein: CASSLGTNEKLFF.

The table lists this clone with a few counts. V is TRBV24-1 and J is TRBJ1-1, with 8 bases that match TRBD1. Germline CDR1 and CDR2: KGHDR and SFDVKD. The CDR3 is 14 residues long. V trimming: 4 bases; J trimming: 8 bases; junction bases outside the gene matches: 8. Here the CDR3 reads CATSDNTDRGEAFF. The CDR3 bases are TGTGCCACCAGTGACAATACCGACAGGGGAGAAGCTTTCTTT.

In this sample, this clone turned up a few times. The chain carries TRBV6-5 and TRBJ2-7; no clear D. CDR1 and CDR2 from the germline V gene are MNHEY and SVGAGI. V shed 4 bases and J shed 3 bases, with 10 bases lying between them. The CDR3 extends over 13 amino acids. CDR3 sequence (DNA): TGTGCCAGCAGTTCAGTTATCGGCTACGAGCAGTACTTC. Translation gives CASSSVIGYEQYF.

V is TRBV2 and J is TRBJ2-1; tentatively, D is TRBD2 (6 bases). CDR1 and CDR2 from the germline V gene are SNHLY and FYNNEI. V was shortened by 8 bases and J by 1 base, with 12 bases between the two germline ends. CDR3 size: 14 residues. In DNA, the CDR3 is TGTGCCAGCCGGAACGGGGGATCCTACAATGAGCAGTTCTTC. It is translated as CASRNGGSYNEQFF.

About this clone itself: Other DNA sequences from this sample encode an identical CDR3 as well. The rearrangement joins TRBV10-3 to TRBJ1-5; D uncertain. V was clipped by 0 bases and J by 2 bases, with 2 bases between them. Germline-derived CDR1 and CDR2 are ENHRY and SYGVKD. This CDR3 is built from 13 residues. The CDR3 bases are TGTGCCATCAGTGAGTCGGGCAATCAGCCCCAGCATTTT. Its translation is CAISESGNQPQHF.

The chain combines TRBV11-2 with TRBJ1-1; D call uncertain. Trimming stripped 1 base from V and 4 bases from J, with 10 bases between. This CDR3 has 14 amino acids. Germline CDR1 and CDR2: SGHAT and FQNNGV. CDR3 amino acids: CASSLVDSLTEAFF. The CDR3 DNA is TGTGCCAGCAGCTTAGTTGACTCCCTCACTGAAGCTTTCTTT.

The chain has TRBV6-2 or TRBV6-3 and TRBJ1-1, with a tentative D call TRBD1 (5 bases). The CDR3 runs 16 residues. Trimming left V 2 bases short and J 0 bases short, with 13 bases between. CDR1 and CDR2 from the germline V gene are MNHEY and SVGEGT. For the CDR3, the DNA is TGTGCCAGCAGTTACAGCCTACAGGTAATGAACACTGAAGCTTTCTTT. Its translation is CASSYSLQVMNTEAFF.

The rearrangement joins TRBV7-9 to TRBJ2-5; D perhaps matches TRBD2 (7 bases). CDR1 is SEHNR, CDR2 FQNEAQ, per germline (reference sequence). There are 14 residues in the CDR3. Trimming took off 0 bases at V and 5 bases at J, with 10 bases between the two ends. CDR3 sequence reads: CASSLAGGGETQYF. The CDR3 coding sequence is TGTGCCAGCAGCTTAGCGGGAGGGGGGGAGACCCAGTACTTC.

About this clone itself: One junction end disagrees with the germline gene, perhaps due to a read error. The chain combines TRBV19 with TRBJ2-2; 9 bases match TRBD1. Germline V gene sequence: CDR1 LNHDA, CDR2 SQIVND (reference sequence). The CDR3 spans 14 residues. CDR3 nucleotides: TGTGCCAGTATAACAGGGGGCCACACCGGGGGGCTGTTTTTT. Translated: CASITGGHTGGLFF. The full variable domain, completed using reference TRBV19 and TRBJ2-2, is DGGITQSPKYLFRKEGQNVTLSCEQNLNHDAMYWYRQDPGQGLRLIYYSQIVNDFQKGDIAEGYSVSREKKESFPLTVTSAQKNPTAFYLCASITGGHTGGLFFGEGSRLTVL.

The chain links TRBV19 to TRBJ1-1; 7 nucleotides match TRBD1. The J segment lost 3 bases and the V segment lost 6 bases, leaving 7 bases of the junction unmatched. This CDR3 comprises 14 residues. Germline CDR1 reads LNHDA; CDR2 reads SQIVND (reference sequence). The CDR3 DNA follows: TGTGCCAGTAGAAGACAGGGTTGGGACACTGAAGCTTTCTTT. Protein: CASRRQGWDTEAFF.

The chain links TRBV29-1 to TRBJ1-1; unclear D gene. Germline CDR1 SQVTM, CDR2 ANQGSEA. This CDR3 region has 12 residues. With 6 bases removed from V and 7 bases from J, the gap between germline ends came to 15 bases. The CDR3 spells CSVPRSGSEAFF. Here the CDR3 DNA reads TGCAGCGTACCCCGATCAGGAAGTGAAGCTTTCTTT.

The chain is built from TRBV27 and TRBJ2-1; no clear D gene. Trimming shortened V by 3 bases and J by 0 bases, and 9 bases separated the two germline ends. This CDR3 spans 15 amino acids. CDR1 and CDR2 (germline): MNHEY, SMNVEV (reference sequence). The CDR3 DNA reads as TGTGCCAGCAGTTTGGAGTCCCTCTCCTACAATGAGCAGTTCTTC. It is translated as CASSLESLSYNEQFF.

The J gene is TRBJ1-6, the V gene TRBV7-2; D is unclear. V lost 1 base to trimming and J lost 6 bases, with 13 bases between them. This CDR3 contains 16 residues. Germline CDR1 reads SGHTA; CDR2 reads FQGNSA. CDR3 protein: CASSLGSGRGNSPLHF. CDR3 nucleotides: TGTGCCAGCAGCTTAGGGTCCGGGCGAGGTAATTCACCCCTCCACTTT. Based on the CDR3 plus reference TRBV7-2 and TRBJ1-6, the full variable domain is GAGVSQSPSNKVTEKGKDVELRCDPISGHTALYWYRQSLGQGLEFLIYFQGNSAPDKSGLPSDRFSAERTGGSVSTLTIQRTQQEDSAVYLCASSLGSGRGNSPLHFGNGTRLTVT.

The chain carries TRBV30 and TRBJ2-3; D not certain. CDR3 length: 13 amino acids. Trimming took 0 bases from V and 2 from J, leaving 6 bases between them. Germline V CDR1 and CDR2: GTSNPN, SVGIG (reference sequence). The CDR3 region has the DNA TGTGCCTGGAGTGTGGGCGACACAGATACGCAGTATTTT. Amino acid sequence: CAWSVGDTDTQYF.

CDR3 protein: CASSRAVDYNEQFF. CDR3 DNA: TGTGCCAGCTCCCGGGCAGTTGACTACAATGAGCAGTTCTTC. The rearrangement links TRBV18 to TRBJ2-1, with D unclear. Per germline, CDR1 KGHSH and CDR2 LQKENI. This CDR3 is 14 amino acids long. V was pared by 6 bases and J by 3 bases, with 12 bases between.

In this sample, this clone turned up once. The V and J genes are TRBV4-2 and TRBJ1-2; 7 nucleotides line up with TRBD1. Germline V CDR1 and CDR2: LGHNA, YNFKEQ. Trimming removed 4 bases from V and 2 bases from J; junction bases left unmatched: 10. The CDR3 is made up of 16 amino acids. CDR3 residues: CASSLFPGQRNYGYTF. For the CDR3, the DNA is TGTGCCAGCAGCCTATTCCCGGGACAGAGAAACTATGGCTACACCTTC.

This sequence joins TRBV2 and TRBJ1-6; D gene ambiguous. V was cut by 7 bases and J by 0 bases, with 10 bases left in between. Germline CDR1 is SNHLY and CDR2 is FYNNEI. The CDR3 is 15 residues long. The CDR3 DNA sequence: TGTGCCAGCAAGATGGGGAGCTCCTATAATTCACCCCTCCACTTT. Translating it yields CASKMGSSYNSPLHF. Full variable domain (remainder filled in from reference TRBV2 and TRBJ1-6): EPEVTQTPSHQVTQMGQEVILRCVPISNHLYFYWYRQILGQKVEFLVSFYNNEISEKSEIFDDQFSVERPDGSNFTLKIRSTKLEDSAMYFCASKMGSSYNSPLHFGNGTRLTVT.

A note on this clone: Germline and junction disagree at one end, which may indicate a read error. The V and J genes are TRBV29-1 and TRBJ1-4; 11 bases fit TRBD1. There are 10 residues in the CDR3. Looked up from germline, CDR1 is SQVTM and CDR2 is ANQGSEA. This CDR3 reads CSAWDRGIVF. The DNA for the CDR3 is TGCAGCGCCTGGGACAGGGGGATCGTATTT.

This rearrangement joins TRBV6-2 or TRBV6-3 to TRBJ1-5, with D maybe TRBD1 (5 bases). The germline V and J ends were trimmed by 0 bases and 0 bases, with 12 bases remaining between them. The CDR3 has 17 residues. From germline, CDR1 is MNHEY and CDR2 SVGEGT. CDR3 bases: TGTGCCAGCAGTTACTCCGTGGGGGGGGTTAGCAATCAGCCCCAGCATTTT. Protein product: CASSYSVGGVSNQPQHF.

This clone has just one count. The J gene is TRBJ2-4, the V gene TRBV28; 8 bases agree with TRBD2. The CDR3 totals 16 residues. CDR1 and CDR2 from the germline V gene are MDHEN and SYDVKM. The V gene end was trimmed by 5 bases and the J gene end by 3 bases; junction bases not matched to a gene: 9. In DNA form, the CDR3 reads TGTGCCAGCAGTCCTGGACTAGCTGGGAGCAAAAACATTCAGTACTTC. This sequence encodes CASSPGLAGSKNIQYF. The full variable domain, completed using reference TRBV28 and TRBJ2-4, is DVKVTQSSRYLVKRTGEKVFLECVQDMDHENMFWYRQDPGLGLRLIYFSYDVKMKEKGDIPEGYSVSREKKERFSLILESASTNQTSMYLCASSPGLAGSKNIQYFGAGTRLSVL.